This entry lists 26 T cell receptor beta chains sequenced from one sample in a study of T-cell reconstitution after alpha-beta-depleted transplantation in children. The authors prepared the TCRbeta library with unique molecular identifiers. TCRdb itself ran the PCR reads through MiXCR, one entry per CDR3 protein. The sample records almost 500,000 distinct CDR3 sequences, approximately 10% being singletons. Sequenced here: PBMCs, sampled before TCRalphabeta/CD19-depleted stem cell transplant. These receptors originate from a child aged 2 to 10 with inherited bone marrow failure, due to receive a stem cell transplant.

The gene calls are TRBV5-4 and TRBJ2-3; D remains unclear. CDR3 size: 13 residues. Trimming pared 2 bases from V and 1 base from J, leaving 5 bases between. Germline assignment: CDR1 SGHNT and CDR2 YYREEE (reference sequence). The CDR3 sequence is CASSFKGTDTQYF. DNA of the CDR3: TGTGCCAGCAGCTTCAAGGGCACAGATACGCAGTATTTT.

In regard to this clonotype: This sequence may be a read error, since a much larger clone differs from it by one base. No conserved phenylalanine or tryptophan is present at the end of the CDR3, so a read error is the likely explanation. The chain's CDR3 is CASSQRFRRWDYEQYL. CDR3 bases: TGTGCCAGCAGCCAACGCTTTCGCAGGTGGGACTACGAGCAGTACCTC. The chain employs TRBV4-2 and TRBJ2-7; D gene uncertain. Germline loops: CDR1 LGHNA, CDR2 YNFKEQ. V lost 2 bases, J lost 3 bases, and 17 bases lay in between. The CDR3 extends over 16 amino acids.

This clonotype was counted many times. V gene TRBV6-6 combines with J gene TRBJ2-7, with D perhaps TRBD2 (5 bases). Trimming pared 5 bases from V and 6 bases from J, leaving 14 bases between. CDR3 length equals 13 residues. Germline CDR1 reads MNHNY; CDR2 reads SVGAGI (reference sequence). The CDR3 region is CASSLTSSSEQYF. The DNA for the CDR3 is TGTGCCAGCAGTCTAACTAGTTCGTCCGAGCAGTACTTC.

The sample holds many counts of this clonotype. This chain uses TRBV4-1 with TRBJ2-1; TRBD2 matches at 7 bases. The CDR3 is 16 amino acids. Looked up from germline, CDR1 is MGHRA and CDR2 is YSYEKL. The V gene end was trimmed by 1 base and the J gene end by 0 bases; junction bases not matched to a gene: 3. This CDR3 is CASSQGSGISYNEQFF. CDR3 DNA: TGCGCCAGCAGCCAAGGAAGCGGGATCTCCTACAATGAGCAGTTCTTC.

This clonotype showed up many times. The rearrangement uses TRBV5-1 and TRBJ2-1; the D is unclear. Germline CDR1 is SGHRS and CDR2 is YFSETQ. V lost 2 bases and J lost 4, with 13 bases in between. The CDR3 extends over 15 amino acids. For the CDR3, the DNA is TGCGCCAGCAGCTTAAGCTGGCTAGGGTACAATGAGCAGTTCTTC. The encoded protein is CASSLSWLGYNEQFF.

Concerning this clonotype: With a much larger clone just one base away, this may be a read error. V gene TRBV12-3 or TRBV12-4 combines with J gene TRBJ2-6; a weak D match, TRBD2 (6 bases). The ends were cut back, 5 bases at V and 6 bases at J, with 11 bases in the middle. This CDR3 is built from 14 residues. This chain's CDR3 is CASSQGGVANVLTF. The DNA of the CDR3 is TGTGCCAGCAGTCAGGGAGGAGTGGCCAACGTCCTGACTTTC.

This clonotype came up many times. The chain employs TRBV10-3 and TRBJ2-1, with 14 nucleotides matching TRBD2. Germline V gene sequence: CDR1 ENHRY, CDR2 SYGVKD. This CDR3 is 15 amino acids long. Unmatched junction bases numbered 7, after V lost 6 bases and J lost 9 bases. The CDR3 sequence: CAIRAGLAGDSEQFF. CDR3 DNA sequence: TGTGCCATCAGGGCGGGACTAGCGGGAGACAGTGAGCAGTTCTTC.

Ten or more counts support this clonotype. The CDR3 is CASSLLVRTSYEQYF. The CDR3 DNA follows: TGTGCCAGCAGCTTATTGGTGAGGACGTCCTACGAGCAGTACTTC. The chain employs TRBV7-9 and TRBJ2-7; D gene ambiguous. Per the germline V gene, CDR1 is SEHNR and CDR2 is FQNEAQ (reference sequence). The CDR3 has 15 amino acids. The V end was cut by 2 bases, the J end by 1 base, with 12 bases between.

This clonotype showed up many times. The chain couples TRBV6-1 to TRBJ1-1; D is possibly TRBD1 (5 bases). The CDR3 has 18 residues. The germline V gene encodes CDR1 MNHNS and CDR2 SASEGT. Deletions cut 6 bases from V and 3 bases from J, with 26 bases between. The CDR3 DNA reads TGTGCCAGCAGCATGGGACCGGGCCTGGGGGAAAGGTACACTGAAGCTTTCTTT. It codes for CASSMGPGLGERYTEAFF.

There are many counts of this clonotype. CDR3 region: CASSSLLDGDTGELFF. For the CDR3, the DNA is TGTGCCAGCAGCTCACTACTGGACGGTGACACCGGGGAGCTGTTTTTT. The chain combines TRBV5-4 with TRBJ2-2; D not certain. Per the germline V gene, CDR1 is SGHNT and CDR2 is YYREEE (reference sequence). This CDR3 contains 16 residues. V dropped 3 bases and J dropped 3 bases, with 15 bases sitting between them. The complete variable domain, with remaining parts taken from reference TRBV5-4 and TRBJ2-2, reads ETGVTQSPTHLIKTRGQQVTLRCSSQSGHNTVSWYQQALGQGPQFIFQYYREEENGRGNFPPRFSGLQFPNYSSELNVNALELDDSALYLCASSSLLDGDTGELFFGEGSRLTVL.

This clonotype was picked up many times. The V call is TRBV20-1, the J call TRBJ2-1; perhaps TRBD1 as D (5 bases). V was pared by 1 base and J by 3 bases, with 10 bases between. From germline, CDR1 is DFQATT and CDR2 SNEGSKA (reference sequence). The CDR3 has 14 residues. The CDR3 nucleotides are TGCAGTGCTAGAGGTCAGGGTCTCTACAATGAGCAGTTCTTC. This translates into CSARGQGLYNEQFF.

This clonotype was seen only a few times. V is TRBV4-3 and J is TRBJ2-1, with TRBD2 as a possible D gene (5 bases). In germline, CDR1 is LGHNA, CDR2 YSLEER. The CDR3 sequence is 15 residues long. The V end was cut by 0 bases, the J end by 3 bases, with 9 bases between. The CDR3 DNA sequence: TGCGCCAGCAGCCAAGAAGGTAGCGTCTACAATGAGCAGTTCTTC. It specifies CASSQEGSVYNEQFF.

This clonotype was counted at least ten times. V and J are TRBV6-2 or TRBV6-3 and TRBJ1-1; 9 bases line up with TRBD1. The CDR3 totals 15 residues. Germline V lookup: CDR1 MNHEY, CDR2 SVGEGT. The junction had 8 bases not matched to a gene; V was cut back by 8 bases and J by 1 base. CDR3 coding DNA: TGTGCCAGCCGGGACAGGGTCGTCCCGAACACTGAAGCTTTCTTT. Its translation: CASRDRVVPNTEAFF.

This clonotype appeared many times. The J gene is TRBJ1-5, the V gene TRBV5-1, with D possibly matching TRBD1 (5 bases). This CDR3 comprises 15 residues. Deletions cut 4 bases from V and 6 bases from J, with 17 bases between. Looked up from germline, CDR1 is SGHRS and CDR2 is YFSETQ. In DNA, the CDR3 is TGCGCCAGCAGCCTGCTAGGGGCTGTGGGTCAGCCCCAGCATTTT. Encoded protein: CASSLLGAVGQPQHF.

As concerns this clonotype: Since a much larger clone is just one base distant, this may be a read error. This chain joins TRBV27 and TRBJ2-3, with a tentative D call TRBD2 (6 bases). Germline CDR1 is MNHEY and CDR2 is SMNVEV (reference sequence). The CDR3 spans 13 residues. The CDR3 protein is CASSLWRGDRQYF. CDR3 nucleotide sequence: TGTGCCAGCAGTTTGTGGAGGGGAGATAGGCAGTATTTT.

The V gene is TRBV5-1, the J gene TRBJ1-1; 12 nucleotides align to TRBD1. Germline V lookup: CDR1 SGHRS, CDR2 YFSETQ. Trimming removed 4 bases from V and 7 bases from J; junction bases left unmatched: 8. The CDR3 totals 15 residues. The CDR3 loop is CASSPGTGGFGEAFF. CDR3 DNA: TGCGCCAGCAGCCCAGGGACAGGGGGCTTTGGTGAAGCTTTCTTT.

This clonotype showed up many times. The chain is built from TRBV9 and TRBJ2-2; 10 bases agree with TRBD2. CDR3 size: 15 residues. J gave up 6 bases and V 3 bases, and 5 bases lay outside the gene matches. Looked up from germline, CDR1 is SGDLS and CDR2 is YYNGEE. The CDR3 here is CASSGLAGAPGELFF. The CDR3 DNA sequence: TGTGCCAGCAGCGGCCTAGCGGGAGCCCCCGGGGAGCTGTTTTTT.

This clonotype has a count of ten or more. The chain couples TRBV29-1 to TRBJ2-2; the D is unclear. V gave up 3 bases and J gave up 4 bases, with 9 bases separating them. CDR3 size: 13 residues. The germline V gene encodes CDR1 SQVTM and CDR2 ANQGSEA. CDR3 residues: CSVESGLTGELFF. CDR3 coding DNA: TGCAGCGTTGAGTCAGGCCTCACCGGGGAGCTGTTTTTT.

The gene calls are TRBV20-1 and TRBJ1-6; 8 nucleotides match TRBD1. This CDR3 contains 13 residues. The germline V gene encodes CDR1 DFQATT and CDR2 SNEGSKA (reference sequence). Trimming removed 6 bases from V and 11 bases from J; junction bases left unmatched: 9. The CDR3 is CSAQGAGSPPLHF. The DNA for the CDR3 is TGCAGTGCCCAGGGGGCCGGAAGTCCACCCCTCCACTTT.

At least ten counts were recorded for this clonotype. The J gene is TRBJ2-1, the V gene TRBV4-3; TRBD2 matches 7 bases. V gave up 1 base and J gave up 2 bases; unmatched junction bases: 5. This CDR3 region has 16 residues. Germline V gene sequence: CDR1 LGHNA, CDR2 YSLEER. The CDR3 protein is CASSQGIAGTYNEQFF. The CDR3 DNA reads TGCGCCAGCAGCCAAGGTATAGCGGGTACCTACAATGAGCAGTTCTTC.

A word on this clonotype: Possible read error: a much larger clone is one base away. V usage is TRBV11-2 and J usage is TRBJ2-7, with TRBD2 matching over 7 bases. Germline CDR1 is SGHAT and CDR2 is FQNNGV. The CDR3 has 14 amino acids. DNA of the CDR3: TGTCCCAGCAGCTTAGAGCGGGGCACTTACGAGCAGTACTTC. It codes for CPSSLERGTYEQYF.

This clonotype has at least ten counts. As DNA, the CDR3 is TGTGCCAGCAGTTACTCGATTGTCCCGACCTTGAGCTCCTACGAGCAGTACTTC. It translates to CASSYSIVPTLSSYEQYF. The chain has TRBV6-2 or TRBV6-3 and TRBJ2-7; D ambiguous. Germline V gene lookup returns CDR1 MNHEY and CDR2 SVGEGT. Trimming took 0 bases from V and 0 from J, leaving 18 bases between them. This CDR3 is 18 amino acids long.

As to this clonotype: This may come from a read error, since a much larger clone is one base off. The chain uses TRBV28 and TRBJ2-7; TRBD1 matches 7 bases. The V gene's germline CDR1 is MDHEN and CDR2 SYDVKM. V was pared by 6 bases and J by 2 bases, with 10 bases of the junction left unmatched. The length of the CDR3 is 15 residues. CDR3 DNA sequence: TGTGCCAGCAGCGCAGGGGGAGCGGACCCCTACGAGCAGTACTTC. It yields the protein CASSAGGADPYEQYF.

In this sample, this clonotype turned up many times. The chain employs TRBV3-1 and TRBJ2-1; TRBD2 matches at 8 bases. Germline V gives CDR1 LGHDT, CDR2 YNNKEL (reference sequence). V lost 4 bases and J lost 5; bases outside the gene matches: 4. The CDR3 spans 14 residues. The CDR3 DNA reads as TGTGCCAGCAGCCGGACCGGGAGGGACAATGAGCAGTTCTTC. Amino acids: CASSRTGRDNEQFF.

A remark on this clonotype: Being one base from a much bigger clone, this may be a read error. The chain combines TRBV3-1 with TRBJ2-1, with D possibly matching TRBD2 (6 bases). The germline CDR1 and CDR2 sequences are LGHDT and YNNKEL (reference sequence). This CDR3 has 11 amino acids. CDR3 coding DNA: TGTGCCTGCAGTTTGACTAGTAAGCAGTTCTTC. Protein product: CACSLTSKQFF.

This CDR3 is CASSFQTQYF. The CDR3 DNA follows: TGTGCCAGCAGCTTCCAGACCCAGTACTTC. V and J are TRBV7-8 and TRBJ2-5; D gene unclear. Germline V CDR1 and CDR2: SGHVS, FQNEAQ. Trimming stripped 3 bases from V and 6 bases from J, with 2 bases between. CDR3 length equals 10 residues.